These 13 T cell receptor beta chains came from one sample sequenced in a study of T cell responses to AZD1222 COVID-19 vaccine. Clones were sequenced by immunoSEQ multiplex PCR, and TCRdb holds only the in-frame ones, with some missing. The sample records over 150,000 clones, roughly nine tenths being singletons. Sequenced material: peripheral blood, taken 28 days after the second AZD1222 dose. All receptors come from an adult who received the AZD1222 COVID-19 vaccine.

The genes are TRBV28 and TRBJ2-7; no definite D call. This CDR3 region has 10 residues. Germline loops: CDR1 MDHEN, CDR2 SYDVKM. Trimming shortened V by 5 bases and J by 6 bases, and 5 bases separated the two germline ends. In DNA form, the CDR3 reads TGTGCCAGCAGTATTTCCGAGCAGTACTTC. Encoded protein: CASSISEQYF.

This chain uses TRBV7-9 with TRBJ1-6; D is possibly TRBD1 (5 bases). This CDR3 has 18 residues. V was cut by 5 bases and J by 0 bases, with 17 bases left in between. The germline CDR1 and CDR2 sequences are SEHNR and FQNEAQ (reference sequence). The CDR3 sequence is CASSAPGTESSYNSPLHF. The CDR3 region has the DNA TGTGCCAGCAGCGCCCCCGGGACGGAGAGCTCCTATAATTCACCCCTCCACTTT.

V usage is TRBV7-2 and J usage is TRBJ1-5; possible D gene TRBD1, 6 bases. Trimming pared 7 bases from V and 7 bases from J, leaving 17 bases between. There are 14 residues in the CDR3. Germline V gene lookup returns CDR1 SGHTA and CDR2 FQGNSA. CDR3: CASTLTRGRQPQHF. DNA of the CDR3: TGTGCCAGCACCTTGACCAGGGGCAGGCAGCCCCAGCATTTT.

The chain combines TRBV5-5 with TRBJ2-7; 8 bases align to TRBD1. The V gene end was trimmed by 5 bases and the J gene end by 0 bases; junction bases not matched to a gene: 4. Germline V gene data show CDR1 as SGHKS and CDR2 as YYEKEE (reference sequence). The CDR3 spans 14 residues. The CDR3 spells CASRPTGGSYEQYF. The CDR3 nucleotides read TGTGCCAGCAGACCCACAGGGGGCTCCTACGAGCAGTACTTC.

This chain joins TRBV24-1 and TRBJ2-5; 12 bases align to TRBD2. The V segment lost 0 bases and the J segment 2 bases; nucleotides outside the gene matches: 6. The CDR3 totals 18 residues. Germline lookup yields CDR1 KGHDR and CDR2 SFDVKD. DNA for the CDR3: TGTGCCACCAGTGATTTGGGTCTAGCGGGAGGGATGCAAGAGACCCAGTACTTC. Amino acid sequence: CATSDLGLAGGMQETQYF.

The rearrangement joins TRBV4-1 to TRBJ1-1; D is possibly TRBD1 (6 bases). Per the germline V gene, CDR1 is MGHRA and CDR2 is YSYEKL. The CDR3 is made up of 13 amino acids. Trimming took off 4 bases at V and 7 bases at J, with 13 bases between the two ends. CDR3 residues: CASSRSRTDEAFF. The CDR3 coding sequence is TGCGCCAGCAGCCGCTCCAGGACAGATGAAGCTTTCTTT.

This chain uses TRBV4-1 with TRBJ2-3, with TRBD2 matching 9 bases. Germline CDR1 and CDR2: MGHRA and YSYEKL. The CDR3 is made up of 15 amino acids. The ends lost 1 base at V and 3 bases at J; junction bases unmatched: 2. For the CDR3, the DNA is TGCGCCAGCAGCCAAGTAGCGGGGGAGACAGATACGCAGTATTTT. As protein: CASSQVAGETDTQYF.

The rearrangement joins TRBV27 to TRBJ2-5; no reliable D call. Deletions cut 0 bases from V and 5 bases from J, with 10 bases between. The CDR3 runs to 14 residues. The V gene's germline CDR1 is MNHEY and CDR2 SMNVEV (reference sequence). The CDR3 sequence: CASSLSRTQETQYF. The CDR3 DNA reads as TGTGCCAGCAGTTTATCAAGGACGCAGGAGACCCAGTACTTC.

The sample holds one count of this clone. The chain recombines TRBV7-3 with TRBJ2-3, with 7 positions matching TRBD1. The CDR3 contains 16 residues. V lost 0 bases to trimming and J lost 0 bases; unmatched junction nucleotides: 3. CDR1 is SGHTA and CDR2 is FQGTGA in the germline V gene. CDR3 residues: CASSLTRDSSTDTQYF. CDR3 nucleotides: TGTGCCAGCAGCTTAACCCGGGACAGTAGCACAGATACGCAGTATTTT. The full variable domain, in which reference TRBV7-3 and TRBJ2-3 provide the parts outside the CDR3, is GAGVSQTPSNKVTEKGKYVELRCDPISGHTALYWYRQSLGQGPEFLIYFQGTGAADDSGLPNDRFFAVRPEGSVSTLKIQRTERGDSAVYLCASSLTRDSSTDTQYFGPGTRLTVL.

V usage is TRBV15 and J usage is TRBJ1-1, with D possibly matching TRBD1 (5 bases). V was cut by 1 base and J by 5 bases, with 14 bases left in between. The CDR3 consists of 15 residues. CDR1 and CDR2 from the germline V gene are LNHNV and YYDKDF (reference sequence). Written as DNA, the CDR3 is TGTGCCACCAGCAGAGGCGCGGGGACGAGGACTGAAGCTTTCTTT. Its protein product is CATSRGAGTRTEAFF.

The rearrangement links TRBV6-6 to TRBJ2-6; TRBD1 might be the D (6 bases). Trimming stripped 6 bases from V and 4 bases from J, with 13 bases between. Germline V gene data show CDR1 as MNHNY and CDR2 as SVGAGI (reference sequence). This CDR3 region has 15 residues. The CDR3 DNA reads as TGTGCCAGCAGAACCACAGGGACCGGGGCCAACGTCCTGACTTTC. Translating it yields CASRTTGTGANVLTF.

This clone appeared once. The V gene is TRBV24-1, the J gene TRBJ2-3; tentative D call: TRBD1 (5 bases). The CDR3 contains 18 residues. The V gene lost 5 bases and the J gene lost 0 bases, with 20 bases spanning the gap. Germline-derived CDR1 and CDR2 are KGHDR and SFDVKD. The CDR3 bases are TGTGCCACCAGTGCGCCTAGACAGCTACCCTCTAGCACAGATACGCAGTATTTT. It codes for CATSAPRQLPSSTDTQYF.

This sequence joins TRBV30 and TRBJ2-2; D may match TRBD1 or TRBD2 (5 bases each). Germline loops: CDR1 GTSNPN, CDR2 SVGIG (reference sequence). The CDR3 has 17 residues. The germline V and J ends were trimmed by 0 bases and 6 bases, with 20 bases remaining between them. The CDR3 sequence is CAWSVMVTGPKAGELFF. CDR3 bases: TGTGCCTGGAGTGTAATGGTTACGGGACCGAAGGCCGGGGAGCTGTTTTTT. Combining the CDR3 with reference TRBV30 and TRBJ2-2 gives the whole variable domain SQTIHQWPATLVQPVGSPLSLECTVEGTSNPNLYWYRQAAGRGLQLLFYSVGIGQISSEVPQNLSASRPQDRQFILSSKKLLLSDSGFYLCAWSVMVTGPKAGELFFGEGSRLTVL.